The sequence of this TCR beta chain was determined in a study of blood T cell repertoires in COVID-19. The method was immunoSEQ multiplex PCR; TCRdb's version includes in-frame clones alone and lacks a portion of them. Of around 150,000 clones in the sample, approximately 82% were seen once. V shed 5 bases and J 2 bases; nucleotides not matched to a gene: 5. The CDR3 sequence is 14 residues long. The germline V gene has CDR1 LNHDA and CDR2 SQIVND (reference sequence). What was sequenced was peripheral blood. The rearrangement uses TRBV19 and TRBJ1-2, with TRBD1 identical over 7 bases. The TCR comes from a woman at least 80 years old with acute or convalescent COVID-19. CDR3 in amino acids: CASSAVTGNYGYTF. CDR3 nucleotides: TGTGCCAGTAGTGCCGTGACAGGGAACTATGGCTACACCTTC.